This T cell receptor beta chain was captured by sequencing in a study of control samples from healthy donors and cancer patients. The CDR3 has 14 residues. CDR1 is MNHEY, CDR2 SVGEGT, per germline. V shed 2 bases, J shed 4 bases, and the junction held 2 bases outside the gene matches. Libraries were prepared by immunoSEQ multiplex PCR; TCRdb keeps only in-frame clonotypes and omits some of them. Among some 150,000 clones listed, roughly 89% were seen once. This clone has only one observation. The genes are TRBV6-2 or TRBV6-3 and TRBJ2-7; 10 bases line up with TRBD2. The source material was blood. This sequence originates from a young man in good health. The CDR3 DNA follows: TGTGCCAGCAGTTACCCACTAGCGGGGTACGAGCAGTACTTC. This gives the protein CASSYPLAGYEQYF.